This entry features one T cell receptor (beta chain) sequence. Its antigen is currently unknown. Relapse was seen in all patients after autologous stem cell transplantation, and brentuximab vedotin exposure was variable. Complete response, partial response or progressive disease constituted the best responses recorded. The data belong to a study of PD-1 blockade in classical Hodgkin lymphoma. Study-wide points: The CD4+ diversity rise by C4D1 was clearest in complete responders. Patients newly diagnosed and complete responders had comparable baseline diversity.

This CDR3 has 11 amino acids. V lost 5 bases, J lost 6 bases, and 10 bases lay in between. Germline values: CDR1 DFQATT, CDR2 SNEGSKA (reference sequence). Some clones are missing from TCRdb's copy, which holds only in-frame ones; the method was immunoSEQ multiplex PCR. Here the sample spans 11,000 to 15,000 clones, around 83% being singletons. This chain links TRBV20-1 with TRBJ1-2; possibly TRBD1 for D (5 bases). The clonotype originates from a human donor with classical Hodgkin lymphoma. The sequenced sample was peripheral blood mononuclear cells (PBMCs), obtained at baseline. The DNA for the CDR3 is TGCAGTGCTTGGGACTGGGATGGCTACACCTTC. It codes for CSAWDWDGYTF.